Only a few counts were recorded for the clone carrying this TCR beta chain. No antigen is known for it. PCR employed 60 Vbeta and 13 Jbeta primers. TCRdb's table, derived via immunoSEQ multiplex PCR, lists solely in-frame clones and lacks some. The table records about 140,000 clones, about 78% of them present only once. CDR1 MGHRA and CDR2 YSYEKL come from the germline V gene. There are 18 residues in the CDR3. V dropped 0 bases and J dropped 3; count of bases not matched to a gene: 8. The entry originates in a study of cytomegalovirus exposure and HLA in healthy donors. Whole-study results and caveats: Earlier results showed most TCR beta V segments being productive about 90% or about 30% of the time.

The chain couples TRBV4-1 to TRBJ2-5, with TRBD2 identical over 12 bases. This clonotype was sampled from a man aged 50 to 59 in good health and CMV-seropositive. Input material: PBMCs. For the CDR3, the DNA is TGCGCCAGCAGCCAAGAACCCTTTGGACTAGCGGGAAAAGAGACCCAGTACTTC. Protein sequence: CASSQEPFGLAGKETQYF.